This T cell receptor beta chain was sequenced in a study of blood T cell repertoires in COVID-19. Whole-study context: The analysed material was cDNA or gDNA that came from T cells, B-cell-depleted T cells, or PBMCs.

Study processing details: Reference gene primer amplification gave nucleated cell count estimates. The method was immunoSEQ multiplex PCR; TCRdb's version includes in-frame clones alone and lacks a portion of them. The DNA was the basis for D and trimming; V, J and clone size are from that table. The sample comprises around 300,000 clones, around 90% of which are singletons, and about 2% rests with the top ten. The CDR3 loop spans 14 amino acids. CDR1 MDHEN and CDR2 SYDVKM come from the germline V gene. The J segment lost 8 bases and the V segment lost 6 bases, leaving 10 bases of the junction unmatched.

The sequenced material came from peripheral blood. The sequence was obtained from a young man with active or convalescent COVID-19. The chain carries TRBV28 and TRBJ2-1; 7 bases agree with TRBD2. In DNA, the CDR3 is TGTGCCAGCAGCCCCGGGACTATCGCCGATGAGCAGTTCTTC. It encodes CASSPGTIADEQFF.